This T cell receptor beta chain was identified during a study of T cells after yellow fever vaccination. Overall study findings and caveats: Most primary-vaccination clones reappeared after the booster (96% CD4, approximately 88% CD8). The secondary response was weaker but peaked faster, day 5 versus 15. A minor fraction of clonotypes spanned both CD4 and CD8 compartments.

In making TCR cDNA, 5'RACE template switching added a universal primer site and UMIs to it. TCRdb reanalysed the 5' RACE reads using MiXCR and keeps one entry per CDR3 protein. The sample lists some 70,000 distinct CDR3 sequences, less than 8.5% occurring once. As for this clonotype: Its antigen is as yet unknown.

The specimen comprised CD8+ T cells sorted from PBMCs, sampled more than 40 days after the first yellow fever vaccination. This clonotype was obtained from a man aged 18 to 29 who received the YFV17D yellow fever vaccine.

CDR3 nucleotides: TGTGCCAGTAGTATCGTGGGGTATGAGCAGTTCTTC. Translating it yields CASSIVGYEQFF. The chain couples TRBV19 to TRBJ2-1, with D uncertain. Germline assignment: CDR1 LNHDA and CDR2 SQIVND (reference sequence). CDR3 length: 12 amino acids. V lost 3 bases and J 8 bases, leaving 8 bases between the germline ends.